This entry features one T cell receptor beta chain sequence. What it binds is unknown. The data were taken from a study of T-cell memory formation after mild COVID-19. As for the study in general: Largely, TCR clusters stayed within a single donor.

The CDR3 has 14 amino acids. Per germline, CDR1 SGHRS and CDR2 YFSETQ. V lost 4 bases, J lost 2 bases, and 12 bases lay in between. Constant-segment primers and 5'RACE yielded cDNA libraries for TCR alpha and TCR beta, each carrying sample barcodes and UMIs. TCRdb fed the 5' RACE reads into MiXCR, producing one record per CDR3 protein. The top ten clones hold roughly 30% of a sample with over 60,000 distinct CDR3 sequences, over 15% of them seen once. Notes on the study in general: A subset of responding clones appeared in pre-infection memory, suggesting cross-reactive memory joined. Still unconfirmed is whether the second-wave clones peaking on day 37 recognized SARS-CoV-2.

This TCR was sampled from an adult woman who had mild COVID-19 (a few samples of this study predate the infection). Cell type and time point are not known. The V and J genes are TRBV5-1 and TRBJ2-5; possible D gene TRBD1, 6 bases. The specimen sequenced was PBMCs or a T cell subset sorted from them (not recorded which). In DNA, the CDR3 is TGCGCCAGCAGCAAGACAGGTCTTCAAGAGACCCAGTACTTC. Residues: CASSKTGLQETQYF.